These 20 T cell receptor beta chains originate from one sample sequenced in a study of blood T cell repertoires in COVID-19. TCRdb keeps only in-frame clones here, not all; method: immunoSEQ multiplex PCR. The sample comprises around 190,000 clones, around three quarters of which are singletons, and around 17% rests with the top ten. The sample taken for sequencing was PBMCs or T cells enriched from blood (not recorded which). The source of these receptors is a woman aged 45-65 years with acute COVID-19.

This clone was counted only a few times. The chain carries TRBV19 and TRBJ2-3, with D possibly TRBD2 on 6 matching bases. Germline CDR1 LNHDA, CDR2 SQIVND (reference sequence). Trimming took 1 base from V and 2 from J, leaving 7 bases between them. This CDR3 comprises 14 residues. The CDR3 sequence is CASSIGTITDTQYF. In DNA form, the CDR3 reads TGTGCCAGTAGTATAGGGACTATCACAGATACGCAGTATTTT.

The DNA of the CDR3 is TGTGCCAGCAGTGAGGGAGGTGAGCAGTTCTTC. It translates to CASSEGGEQFF. The V gene is TRBV6-1, the J gene TRBJ2-1, with a tentative D call TRBD2 (6 bases). The germline V and J ends were trimmed by 3 bases and 9 bases, with 6 bases remaining between them. CDR1 MNHNS and CDR2 SASEGT come from the germline V gene. The CDR3 contains 11 residues.

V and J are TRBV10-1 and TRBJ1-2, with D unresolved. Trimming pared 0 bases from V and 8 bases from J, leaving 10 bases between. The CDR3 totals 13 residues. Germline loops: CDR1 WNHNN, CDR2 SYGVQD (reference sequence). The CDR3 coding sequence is TGCGCCAGCAGTGAGTCGATTCTCGGGGGCTACACCTTC. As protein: CASSESILGGYTF.

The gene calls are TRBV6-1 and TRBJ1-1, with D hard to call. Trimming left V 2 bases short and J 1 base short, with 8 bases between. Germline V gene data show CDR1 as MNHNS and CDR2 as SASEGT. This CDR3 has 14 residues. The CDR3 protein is CASSELAGNTEAFF. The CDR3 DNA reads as TGTGCCAGCAGTGAACTCGCGGGGAACACTGAAGCTTTCTTT.

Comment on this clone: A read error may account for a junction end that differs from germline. The CDR3 DNA reads as TGCGCCAGCAGCTTGGGGAGGGCCGGCCTTACAGATAGGCAGTATTTT. This codes for CASSLGRAGLTDRQYF. The chain recombines TRBV5-1 with TRBJ2-3; a possible D gene is TRBD2 (6 bases). CDR3 length: 16 amino acids. Per germline, CDR1 SGHRS and CDR2 YFSETQ.

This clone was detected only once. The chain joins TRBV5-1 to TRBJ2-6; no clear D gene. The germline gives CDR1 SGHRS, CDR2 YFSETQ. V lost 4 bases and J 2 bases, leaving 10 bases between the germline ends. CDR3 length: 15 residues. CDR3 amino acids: CASSPMGAGANVLTF. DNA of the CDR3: TGCGCCAGCAGCCCTATGGGCGCTGGGGCCAACGTCCTGACTTTC.

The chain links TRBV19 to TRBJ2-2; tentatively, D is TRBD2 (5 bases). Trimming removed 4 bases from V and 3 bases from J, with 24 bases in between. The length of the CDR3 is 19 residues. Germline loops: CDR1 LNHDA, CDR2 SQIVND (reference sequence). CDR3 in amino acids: CASSTLTRTGIRDTGELFF. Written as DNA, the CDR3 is TGTGCCAGTAGTACTCTCACGAGGACCGGGATAAGGGACACCGGGGAGCTGTTTTTT.

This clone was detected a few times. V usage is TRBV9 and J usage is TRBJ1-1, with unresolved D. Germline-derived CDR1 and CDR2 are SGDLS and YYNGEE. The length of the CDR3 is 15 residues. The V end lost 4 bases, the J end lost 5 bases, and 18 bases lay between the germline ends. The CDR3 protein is CASSPIESRRTEAFF. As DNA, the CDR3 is TGTGCCAGCAGCCCCATCGAGAGTCGGCGGACTGAAGCTTTCTTT.

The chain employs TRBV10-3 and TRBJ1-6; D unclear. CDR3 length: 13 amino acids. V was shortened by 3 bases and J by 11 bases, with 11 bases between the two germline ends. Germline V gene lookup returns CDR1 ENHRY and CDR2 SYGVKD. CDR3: CAISDVQRPPLHF. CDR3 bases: TGTGCCATCAGTGACGTTCAGCGGCCACCCCTCCACTTT.

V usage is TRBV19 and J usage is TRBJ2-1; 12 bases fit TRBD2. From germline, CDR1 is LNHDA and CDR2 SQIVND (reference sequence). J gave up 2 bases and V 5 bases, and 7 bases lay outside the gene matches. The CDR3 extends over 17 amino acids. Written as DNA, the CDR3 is TGTGCCAGTAGTGCGCAGACTAGCGGGGGTCCCTACAATGAGCAGTTCTTC. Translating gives CASSAQTSGGPYNEQFF.

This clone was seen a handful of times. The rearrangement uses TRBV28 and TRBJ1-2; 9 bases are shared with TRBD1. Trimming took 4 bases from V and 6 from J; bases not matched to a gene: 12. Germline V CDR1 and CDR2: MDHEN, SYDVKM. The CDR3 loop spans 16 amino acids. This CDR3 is CASSSPTGTGLDGYTF. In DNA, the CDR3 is TGTGCCAGCAGTTCCCCCACCGGGACAGGGCTCGATGGCTACACCTTC.

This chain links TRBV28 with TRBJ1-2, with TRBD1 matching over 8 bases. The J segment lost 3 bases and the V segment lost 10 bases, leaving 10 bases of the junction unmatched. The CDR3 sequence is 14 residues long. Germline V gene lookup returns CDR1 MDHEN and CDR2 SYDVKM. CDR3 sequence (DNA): TGTGCCACCTTTGGACAGGGAGAGGACTATGGCTACACCTTC. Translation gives CATFGQGEDYGYTF.

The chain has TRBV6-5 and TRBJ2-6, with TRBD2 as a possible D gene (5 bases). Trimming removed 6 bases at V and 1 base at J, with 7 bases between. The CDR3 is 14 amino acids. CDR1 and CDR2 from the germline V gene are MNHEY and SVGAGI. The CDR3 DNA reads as TGTGCCAGCAGCGAGGGTTCTGGGGCCAACGTCCTGACTTTC. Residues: CASSEGSGANVLTF.

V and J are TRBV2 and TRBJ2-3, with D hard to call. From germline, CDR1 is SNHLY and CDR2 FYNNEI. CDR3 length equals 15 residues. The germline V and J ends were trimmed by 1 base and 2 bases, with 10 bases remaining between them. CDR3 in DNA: TGTGCCAGCAGTGAAGACAGAACCTCCACAGATACGCAGTATTTT. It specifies CASSEDRTSTDTQYF. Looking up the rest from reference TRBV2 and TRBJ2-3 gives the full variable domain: EPEVTQTPSHQVTQMGQEVILRCVPISNHLYFYWYRQILGQKVEFLVSFYNNEISEKSEIFDDQFSVERPDGSNFTLKIRSTKLEDSAMYFCASSEDRTSTDTQYFGPGTRLTVL.

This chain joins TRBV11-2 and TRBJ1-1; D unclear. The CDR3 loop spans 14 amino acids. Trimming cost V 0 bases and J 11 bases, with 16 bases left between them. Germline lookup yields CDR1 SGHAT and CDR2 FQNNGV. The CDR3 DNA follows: TGTGCCAGCAGCTTAGACTTCCGGGGTACGTGGGCTTTCTTT. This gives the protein CASSLDFRGTWAFF.

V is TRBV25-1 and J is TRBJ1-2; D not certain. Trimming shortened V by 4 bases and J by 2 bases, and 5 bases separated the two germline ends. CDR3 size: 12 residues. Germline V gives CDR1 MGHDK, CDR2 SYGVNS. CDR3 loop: CASSAGNYGYTF. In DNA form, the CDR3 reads TGTGCCAGCAGTGCGGGGAACTATGGCTACACCTTC.

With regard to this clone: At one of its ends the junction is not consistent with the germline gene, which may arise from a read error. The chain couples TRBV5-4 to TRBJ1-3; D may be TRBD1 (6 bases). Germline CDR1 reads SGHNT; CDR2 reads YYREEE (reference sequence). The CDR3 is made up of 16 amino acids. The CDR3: CANSLDRLTSGNTIYF. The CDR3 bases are TGTGCCAACAGCTTAGACAGGCTGACATCTGGAAACACCATATATTTT. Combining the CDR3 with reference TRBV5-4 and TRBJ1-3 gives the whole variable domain ETGVTQSPTHLIKTRGQQVTLRCSSQSGHNTVSWYQQALGQGPQFIFQYYREEENGRGNFPPRFSGLQFPNYSSELNVNALELDDSALYLCANSLDRLTSGNTIYFGEGSWLTVV.

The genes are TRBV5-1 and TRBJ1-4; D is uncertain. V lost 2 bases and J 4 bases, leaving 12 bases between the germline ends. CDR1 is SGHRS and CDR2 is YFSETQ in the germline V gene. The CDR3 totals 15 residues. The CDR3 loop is CASSLLPRDNEKLFF. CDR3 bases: TGCGCCAGCAGCTTACTCCCCCGTGATAATGAAAAACTGTTTTTT. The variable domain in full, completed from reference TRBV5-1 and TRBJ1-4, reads KAGVTQTPRYLIKTRGQQVTLSCSPISGHRSVSWYQQTPGQGLQFLFEYFSETQRNKGNFPGRFSGRQFSNSRSEMNVSTLELGDSALYLCASSLLPRDNEKLFFGSGTQLSVL.

The CDR3, as DNA: TGTGCCAGTAGTTCTTGGCAGGGGTATGAAAAACTGTTTTTT. Translated: CASSSWQGYEKLFF. The genes are TRBV19 and TRBJ1-4; weak D call: TRBD1 (6 bases). Germline-derived CDR1 and CDR2 are LNHDA and SQIVND (reference sequence). V dropped 5 bases and J dropped 6 bases, with 13 bases sitting between them. The CDR3 is 14 residues long.

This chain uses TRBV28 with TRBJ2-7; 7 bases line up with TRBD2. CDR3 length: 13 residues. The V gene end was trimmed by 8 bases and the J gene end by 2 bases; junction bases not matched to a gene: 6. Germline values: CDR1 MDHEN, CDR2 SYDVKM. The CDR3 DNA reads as TGTGCCAGCCGGGGGGAGGGCCCCTACGAGCAGTACGTC. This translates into CASRGEGPYEQYV.